The rows below give T cell receptor beta chains drawn from one sample of a study of T cell responses to AZD1222 COVID-19 vaccine. TCRdb keeps only in-frame clones here, not all; method: immunoSEQ multiplex PCR. The sample has 100,000 to 120,000 clones, around nine tenths seen once. This material consisted of peripheral blood, taken on day 0 of AZD1222 vaccination. The receptors were gathered from an adult in good health. Both conserved end residues are part of each CDR3. A D gene is named only where the DNA matches it firmly. Clone size is given for some rows only: seen once, a few or many times, or a class if the clone is expanded.

>TRBJ2-1|TRBD2|TRBV29-1|-|15
TGCAGCGTCAGAACCGGGACTAGCGGGGAACGGGAGCAGTTCTTC
CSVRTGTSGEREQFF
>TRBJ2-7|-|TRBV24-1|-|12
TGTGCCACCAGTGAGTCAGGGGTTGGGCAGTACTTC
CATSESGVGQYF
>TRBJ2-2|-|TRBV7-8|-|13
TGTGCCAGCAGCTTAGAGTTAGCCGGGGAGCTGTTTTTT
CASSLELAGELFF
>TRBJ1-5|TRBD1|TRBV5-5|-|15
TGTGCCAGCACGGAGCAGGGGGACCCCAATCAGCCCCAGCATTTT
CASTEQGDPNQPQHF
>TRBJ2-7|-|TRBV28|-|13
TGTGCCAGCAGTTTAGGGCAGCTCTACGAGCAGTACTTC
CASSLGQLYEQYF
>TRBJ2-2|-|TRBV7-6|-|13
TGTGCCAGCAGCTTAGCGCTTAACGGGGAGCTGTTTTTT
CASSLALNGELFF
>TRBJ2-1|TRBD2|TRBV7-8|-|15
TGTGCCAGCAGCTTTTATTCAGGGAGGGACAATGAGCAGTTCTTC
CASSFYSGRDNEQFF
>TRBJ2-3|TRBD2|TRBV10-3|-|15
TGTGCCATCAGGCCCGGGACTAGCGTGACAGATACGCAGTATTTT
CAIRPGTSVTDTQYF
>TRBJ2-1|-|TRBV25-1|once|14
TGTGCCAGCAGTACTTCTAGTATTTACAATGAGCAGTTCTTC
CASSTSSIYNEQFF
>TRBJ1-1|-|TRBV4-2|-|15
TGTGCCAGCAGCCAAGATGCGAGCGGGAACACTGAAGCTTTCTTT
CASSQDASGNTEAFF
>TRBJ2-5|-|TRBV9|few|12
TGTGCCAGCAGCGTGTACAAAGAGACCCAGTACTTC
CASSVYKETQYF
>TRBJ1-4|-|TRBV4-1|-|14
TGCGCCAGCAGCGGTCCCATGGCGGGGGAAAAACTGTTTTTT
CASSGPMAGEKLFF
>TRBJ2-7|TRBD1|TRBV18|-|13
TGTGCCAGCTCCGACCTGGACAGGGGCGAGCAGTACTTC
CASSDLDRGEQYF
>TRBJ1-1|TRBD1|TRBV30|-|13
TGTGCTGGGGGACAGCCTATGAACACTGAAGCTTTCTTT
CAGGQPMNTEAFF
>TRBJ2-3|-|TRBV28|-|14
TGTGCCAGCAGTTTCCGACAGCAACAAGATACGCAGTATTTT
CASSFRQQQDTQYF
>TRBJ2-1|TRBD2|TRBV18|-|13
TGTGCCAGCTCATCTACCAGGGAGGGTGAGCAGTTCTTC
CASSSTREGEQFF
>TRBJ1-3|-|TRBV9|-|12
TGTGCCAGCAGCGTAGGGGGAAACACCATATATTTT
CASSVGGNTIYF
>TRBJ2-7|TRBD2|TRBV14|-|15
TGTGCCAGCAGCTACTCCTTAGCGGGACCCTACGAGCAGTACTTC
CASSYSLAGPYEQYF
>TRBJ2-3|TRBD2|TRBV6-5|-|15
TGTGCCAGCAGGAAGACGGAGGGAGCTAGCGGTACGCAGTATTTT
CASRKTEGASGTQYF
>TRBJ2-1|TRBD2|TRBV6-5|-|15
TGTGCCAGCAGACCAGCGACTAGCGGGGGCAATGAGCAGTTCTTC
CASRPATSGGNEQFF
>TRBJ1-2|TRBD1|TRBV7-2|-|15
TGTGCCAGCAGCTTAGGGACAGGGCTCCTCTATGGCTACACCTTC
CASSLGTGLLYGYTF
>TRBJ2-5|-|TRBV28|-|12
TGTGCCAGCAATCGTGGGGCCCAGACCCAGTACTTC
CASNRGAQTQYF
>TRBJ1-2|-|TRBV28|-|14
TGTGCCAGCAGTTTGAATGCAGGGGCTTATGGCTACACCTTC
CASSLNAGAYGYTF
>TRBJ2-7|-|TRBV5-6|-|14
TGTGCCAGCAGCTTCCCTAGCGTCACCTACGAGCAGTACTTC
CASSFPSVTYEQYF
>TRBJ2-3|-|TRBV28|-|12
TGTGCCACTATTACAGGGACAGATACGCAGTATTTT
CATITGTDTQYF
>TRBJ2-5|-|TRBV29-1|-|11
TGCAGCGTTCGGCCCCAAGAGACCCAGTACTTC
CSVRPQETQYF
>TRBJ1-1|-|TRBV7-2|few|13
TGTGCCAGCAGCTTGGCCGGGGCATCTGAAGCTTTCTTT
CASSLAGASEAFF
>TRBJ2-1|TRBD2|TRBV10-3|-|14
TGTGCCATCAGTGAGAGGGCTAGCGGGCTCTTTCAGTTCTTC
CAISERASGLFQFF
>TRBJ1-4|-|TRBV2|-|14
TGTGCCAGCAGTAGCAGGGGACTCAATGAAAAACTGTTTTTT
CASSSRGLNEKLFF
>TRBJ1-1|-|TRBV3-1/TRBV3-2|-|15
TGTGCCAGCAGCCTTAGTTCCGGGACTAGGGTCCAGGCTTTCTTT
CASSLSSGTRVQAFF
>TRBJ2-2|TRBD2|TRBV5-1|-|16
TGCGCCAGCAGCTTGAGGACTAGCGTGAACACCGGGGAGCTGTTTTTT
CASSLRTSVNTGELFF
>TRBJ2-5|TRBD2|TRBV7-2|-|13
TGTGCCAGCAGCTTAGATTCCCTAGCGGGGTTGTACTTC
CASSLDSLAGLYF
>TRBJ1-4|TRBD1|TRBV4-1|-|15
TGCGCCAGCACGCGGGTGGGACAGATCAATGAAAAACTGTTTTTT
CASTRVGQINEKLFF
>TRBJ1-1|-|TRBV18|-|15
TGTGCCAGCTCACGTCTAGGGCTAAGGGGCACTGAAGCTTTCTTT
CASSRLGLRGTEAFF
>TRBJ2-2|-|TRBV6-1|-|16
TGTGCCAGCAGTGAAGGGTGGGGCATGGACACCGGGGAGCTGTTTTTT
CASSEGWGMDTGELFF
>TRBJ2-1|-|TRBV6-2/TRBV6-3|-|13
TGTGCCAGCAGTACCACGCTAGCGCCTCGGCAGTTCTTC
CASSTTLAPRQFF
>TRBJ2-1|TRBD2|TRBV25-1|once|14
TGTGCCAGCAGAACCGGGACTAGCGGGAGTGAGCAGTTCTTC
CASRTGTSGSEQFF
>TRBJ1-2|-|TRBV21-1|-|11
TGTGCCAGGGGGTCTAACTATGGCTACACCTTC
CARGSNYGYTF
>TRBJ2-2|-|TRBV7-3|-|15
TGTGCCAGCAGATTCTTCGAGGCTCTCACCGGGGAGCTGTTTTTT
CASRFFEALTGELFF
>TRBJ2-3|TRBD1|TRBV29-1|-|15
TGCAGCGTTGAAGACCCGGGACAGGGGACAGATACGCAGTATTTT
CSVEDPGQGTDTQYF
>TRBJ2-3|TRBD1|TRBV25-1|-|16
TGTGCCAGCAGTCCCCCGGACAGGGTATCCACAGATACGCAGTATTTT
CASSPPDRVSTDTQYF
>TRBJ2-5|-|TRBV28|-|12
TGTGCCAGCAGCTCCTCCCTAGAGACCCAGTACTTC
CASSSSLETQYF
>TRBJ2-1|-|TRBV28|-|15
TGTGCCAGCACGACCGGGAGTATGGCCTACAATGAGCAGTTCTTC
CASTTGSMAYNEQFF
>TRBJ2-5|-|TRBV7-6|-|15
TGTGCCAGCACTTTATTTCAGGGTCCCGGGGAGACCCAGTACTTC
CASTLFQGPGETQYF
>TRBJ2-7|-|TRBV28|-|15
TGTGCCAGCAGTTTAAGTAGGGGATCGATCCACGAGCAGTACTTC
CASSLSRGSIHEQYF
>TRBJ1-4|-|TRBV28|-|15
TGTGCCAGCAGTTTAGAGGAGGGGGGGCCCGCAAAACTGTTTTTT
CASSLEEGGPAKLFF
>TRBJ1-2|TRBD1|TRBV30|-|14
TGTGCCTGGAGCCGGACAGGGGATTCCGATGGCTACACCTTC
CAWSRTGDSDGYTF
>TRBJ2-1|-|TRBV6-1|-|16
TGTGCCAGCAGTGGAGCTCCGGGACGGCGTAACAATGAGCAGTTCTTC
CASSGAPGRRNNEQFF
>TRBJ2-2|-|TRBV9|-|14
TGTGCCAGCAGGCGAAGGGATAACACCGGGGAGCTGTTTTTT
CASRRRDNTGELFF